Presented here are 27 T cell receptor beta chains from one specimen sequenced in a study of blood T cell repertoires in COVID-19 (dated by TCRdb to the early 2020s). The library was produced with the immunoSEQ multiplex PCR assay. Not all clones reach the TCRdb copy of this immuneACCESS table, which keeps in-frame sequences only. Checked studies attribute under half of the gap to unresolved V genes and leave the rest unexplained. The sample profile shows fewer than 300,000 clones; around 88% of them were found once. The ten largest clonotypes hold 4.5% to 7% of the sample. The specimen was peripheral blood. These receptors were obtained from a man older than 75 with acute or convalescent COVID-19.

This chain connects TRBV13 to TRBJ1-5; maybe TRBD1 (5 bases). Germline CDR1 PRHDT, CDR2 FYEKMQ (reference sequence). V lost 0 bases, J lost 5 bases, and 29 bases lay in between. This CDR3 comprises 21 residues. This CDR3 is CASSLGCAWNPTSGLHQPQHF. CDR3 bases: TGTGCCAGCAGCTTAGGTTGTGCGTGGAATCCTACTTCAGGGTTGCATCAGCCCCAGCATTTT.

This chain joins TRBV5-1 and TRBJ2-4, with 12 bases identical to TRBD2. This CDR3 spans 18 amino acids. Trimming took 0 bases from V and 7 from J; bases not matched to a gene: 11. Germline CDR1 reads SGHRS; CDR2 reads YFSETQ. DNA for the CDR3: TGCGCCAGCAGCTTGGAGCTAGCGGGAGGGCCGGGGTGGAACATTCAGTACTTC. As protein: CASSLELAGGPGWNIQYF. The full variable domain, rest sourced from reference TRBV5-1 and TRBJ2-4, is KAGVTQTPRYLIKTRGQQVTLSCSPISGHRSVSWYQQTPGQGLQFLFEYFSETQRNKGNFPGRFSGRQFSNSRSEMNVSTLELGDSALYLCASSLELAGGPGWNIQYFGAGTRLSVL.

The chain uses TRBV2 and TRBJ2-1; 9 bases are shared with TRBD1. The CDR3 extends over 12 amino acids. Per the germline V gene, CDR1 is SNHLY and CDR2 is FYNNEI. J lost 12 bases, V lost 1 base, and 1 base had no gene match. The CDR3 protein is CASSEGGQGQFF. The CDR3 bases are TGTGCCAGCAGTGAAGGGGGACAGGGGCAGTTCTTC.

This sequence joins TRBV5-1 and TRBJ2-2; no firm D call. Trimming removed 1 base at V and 0 bases at J, with 7 bases between. Germline CDR1 SGHRS, CDR2 YFSETQ. The CDR3 extends over 15 amino acids. The CDR3 loop is CASSLKHSNTGELFF. CDR3 nucleotides: TGCGCCAGCAGCTTGAAGCATTCGAACACCGGGGAGCTGTTTTTT.

V and J are TRBV19 and TRBJ1-5; a possible D gene is TRBD1 (5 bases). V lost 8 bases, J lost 0 bases, and 14 bases lay in between. The CDR3 runs 15 residues. From germline, CDR1 is LNHDA and CDR2 SQIVND (reference sequence). The CDR3 bases are TGTGCCAGTTCCCAGACAGTTAATAGCAATCAGCCCCAGCATTTT. It specifies CASSQTVNSNQPQHF.

J is TRBJ2-7 and V is TRBV7-3; possible D gene TRBD1, 6 bases. Trimming pared 5 bases from V and 5 bases from J, leaving 13 bases between. Germline V lookup: CDR1 SGHTA, CDR2 FQGTGA. The CDR3 length is 13 residues. As DNA, the CDR3 is TGTGCCAGCAGCCTGACTCGACAGGACGAGCAGTACTTC. Translating gives CASSLTRQDEQYF.

V and J are TRBV6-6 and TRBJ1-6; no reliable D call. Germline V gene data show CDR1 as MNHNY and CDR2 as SVGAGI (reference sequence). The V end lost 0 bases, the J end lost 9 bases, and 3 bases lay between the germline ends. The CDR3 covers 12 residues. CDR3 sequence reads: CASSYSSSPLHF. CDR3 DNA sequence: TGTGCCAGCAGTTACTCGAGTTCACCCCTCCACTTT.

The chain employs TRBV6-6 and TRBJ2-5; 8 bases line up with TRBD2. This CDR3 is 14 amino acids long. V shed 4 bases, J shed 2 bases, and the junction held 3 bases outside the gene matches. Germline assignment: CDR1 MNHNY and CDR2 SVGAGI (reference sequence). CDR3 coding DNA: TGTGCCAGCAGTTTAGCGGGAAGACAAGAGACCCAGTACTTC. The encoded protein is CASSLAGRQETQYF.

V is TRBV2 and J is TRBJ2-2; the D is unclear. CDR3 size: 14 residues. In germline, CDR1 is SNHLY, CDR2 FYNNEI. V lost 7 bases and J 2 bases, leaving 11 bases between the germline ends. This CDR3 reads CASIREPNTGELFF. The CDR3 DNA sequence: TGTGCCAGCATAAGAGAACCTAACACCGGGGAGCTGTTTTTT.

The rearrangement uses TRBV3-1 (or the pseudogene TRBV3-2) and TRBJ1-5, with D perhaps TRBD1 (5 bases). The germline gives CDR1 LGHDT, CDR2 YNNKEL (reference sequence). V was pared by 1 base and J by 4 bases, with 11 bases between. There are 15 residues in the CDR3. The DNA of the CDR3 is TGTGCCAGCAGCCAAGGGGGGGGGACGAATCAGCCCCAGCATTTT. Translated, it gives CASSQGGGTNQPQHF.

This clone was counted a single time. J is TRBJ2-3 and V is TRBV5-1, with 11 bases aligning to TRBD2. This CDR3 has 15 residues. With 4 bases clipped from V and 3 bases from J, the junction kept 4 bases outside the gene matches. Germline V CDR1 and CDR2: SGHRS, YFSETQ. The CDR3 sequence is CASSPWTSGTDTQYF. CDR3 DNA sequence: TGCGCCAGCAGCCCCTGGACTAGCGGGACAGATACGCAGTATTTT.

This chain joins TRBV4-1 and TRBJ2-7; 8 bases line up with TRBD2. The CDR3 runs to 16 residues. Per the germline V gene, CDR1 is MGHRA and CDR2 is YSYEKL. With V trimmed by 3 bases and J by 6 bases, 13 bases remained unmatched. The CDR3 DNA reads as TGCGCCAGCAGCCAGTTCACCGCGGGAGGCCAAGGCGAGCAGTACTTC. Protein product: CASSQFTAGGQGEQYF.

The chain joins TRBV6-1 to TRBJ2-2; D may be TRBD1 (6 bases). The CDR3 length is 14 residues. V gave up 3 bases and J gave up 4 bases, with 9 bases separating them. Germline V gene data show CDR1 as MNHNS and CDR2 as SASEGT. The CDR3 spells CASSDQGFTGELFF. DNA for the CDR3: TGTGCCAGCAGTGACCAGGGGTTCACCGGGGAGCTGTTTTTT.

The rearrangement uses TRBV9 and TRBJ2-5; 14 bases line up with TRBD2. The germline V gene has CDR1 SGDLS and CDR2 YYNGEE. After removal of 3 bases from V and 2 bases from J, the junction contained 6 bases not matched to a gene. The CDR3 loop spans 17 amino acids. The CDR3 loop is CASSAGRTSGGQETQYF. For the CDR3, the DNA is TGTGCCAGCAGCGCCGGGAGGACTAGCGGGGGGCAAGAGACCCAGTACTTC.

As regards this clone: The same CDR3 also results from other DNA sequences found in this sample. V and J are TRBV5-1 and TRBJ2-7; 9 positions agree with TRBD1. This CDR3 has 14 amino acids. Germline V gene lookup returns CDR1 SGHRS and CDR2 YFSETQ. The J segment lost 2 bases and the V segment lost 3 bases, leaving 3 bases of the junction unmatched. DNA for the CDR3: TGCGCCAGCAGCTCTGGACAGGGGCCCTACGAGCAGTACTTC. This gives the protein CASSSGQGPYEQYF.

J is TRBJ2-1 and V is TRBV12-3 or TRBV12-4; D gene unclear. The CDR3 is 12 amino acids. Trimming stripped 7 bases from V and 4 bases from J, with 8 bases between. DNA of the CDR3: TGTGCCAGCATGGCAGCGTACAATGAGCAGTTCTTC. This encodes CASMAAYNEQFF.

This clone has at least ten counts. The chain carries TRBV4-1 and TRBJ2-3, with TRBD2 matching over 11 bases. CDR3 length equals 17 residues. J lost 8 bases, V lost 2 bases, and 12 bases had no gene match. CDR1 is MGHRA, CDR2 YSYEKL, per germline. CDR3 in DNA: TGCGCCAGCAGCCAAAACTTAGCGGGGGGGCCTTCTTCTACGCAGTATTTT. It specifies CASSQNLAGGPSSTQYF.

This chain uses TRBV2 with TRBJ2-1; 8 bases fit TRBD2. Losses at the gene ends were 3 bases for V and 4 bases for J; bases not matched to a gene: 8. The germline gives CDR1 SNHLY, CDR2 FYNNEI. This CDR3 contains 16 residues. The CDR3 DNA reads as TGTGCCAGCAGTGATGCGGCGGGAGGCGATTACAATGAGCAGTTCTTC. Protein sequence: CASSDAAGGDYNEQFF.

This sequence joins TRBV7-9 and TRBJ1-1; no reliable D call. The CDR3 extends over 13 amino acids. Trimming took off 3 bases at V and 1 base at J, with 6 bases between the two ends. CDR1 is SEHNR and CDR2 is FQNEAQ in the germline V gene (reference sequence). The CDR3 is CASSFIKNTEAFF. The DNA of the CDR3 is TGTGCCAGCAGCTTTATTAAGAACACTGAAGCTTTCTTT.

This clone was observed once. V gene TRBV7-9 combines with J gene TRBJ1-6, with TRBD1 as a possible D gene (5 bases). Between the trimmed V and J ends, which lost 2 bases and 5 bases, there was a span of 16 bases. Germline V gives CDR1 SEHNR, CDR2 FQNEAQ (reference sequence). This CDR3 is 17 amino acids long. The CDR3 sequence is CASSLSPIGAHNSPLHF. The CDR3 nucleotides are TGTGCCAGCAGCTTAAGTCCTATAGGGGCGCATAATTCACCCCTCCACTTT. Using reference TRBV7-9 and TRBJ1-6 for the parts outside the CDR3, the full variable domain is DTGVSQNPRHKITKRGQNVTFRCDPISEHNRLYWYRQTLGQGPEFLTYFQNEAQLEKSRLLSDRFSAERPKGSFSTLEIQRTEQGDSAMYLCASSLSPIGAHNSPLHFGNGTRLTVT.

The sample holds a few counts of this clone. V gene TRBV5-6 combines with J gene TRBJ2-4; possibly TRBD1 for D (6 bases). With 1 base removed from V and 6 bases from J, the gap between germline ends came to 17 bases. This CDR3 has 16 residues. Germline V gives CDR1 SGHDT, CDR2 YYEEEE. Here the CDR3 DNA reads TGTGCCAGCAGCTTGTGGGGGCGACAGCAAGGAAACATTCAGTACTTC. Amino acid sequence: CASSLWGRQQGNIQYF.

This clone was counted between two and nine times. V gene TRBV3-1 (or the pseudogene TRBV3-2) combines with J gene TRBJ2-7; perhaps TRBD1 as D (5 bases). The germline CDR1 and CDR2 sequences are LGHDT and YNNKEL (reference sequence). The CDR3 sequence is 12 residues long. V was cut by 5 bases and J by 6 bases, with 11 bases left in between. CDR3 DNA sequence: TGTGCCAGCAGCGTCTGGGGCGGCGAGCAGTACTTC. Its translation is CASSVWGGEQYF.

V gene TRBV5-1 combines with J gene TRBJ2-5; 13 bases line up with TRBD2. The CDR3 runs to 15 residues. CDR1 and CDR2 (germline): SGHRS, YFSETQ. The J segment lost 3 bases and the V segment lost 9 bases, leaving 8 bases of the junction unmatched. CDR3 sequence reads: CATATSGGSEETQYF. The DNA for the CDR3 is TGCGCCACCGCGACTAGCGGGGGGTCTGAAGAGACCCAGTACTTC. The full variable domain, its missing parts supplied by reference TRBV5-1 and TRBJ2-5, is KAGVTQTPRYLIKTRGQQVTLSCSPISGHRSVSWYQQTPGQGLQFLFEYFSETQRNKGNFPGRFSGRQFSNSRSEMNVSTLELGDSALYLCATATSGGSEETQYFGPGTRLLVL.

V and J are TRBV7-9 and TRBJ1-1; D is unresolved. There are 13 residues in the CDR3. With 5 bases removed from V and 4 bases from J, the gap between germline ends came to 11 bases. The V gene's germline CDR1 is SEHNR and CDR2 FQNEAQ (reference sequence). The CDR3 loop is CASSASGITEAFF. In DNA form, the CDR3 reads TGTGCCAGCAGCGCCTCCGGGATCACTGAAGCTTTCTTT. Together with reference TRBV7-9 and TRBJ1-1, the CDR3 gives the full variable domain: DTGVSQNPRHKITKRGQNVTFRCDPISEHNRLYWYRQTLGQGPEFLTYFQNEAQLEKSRLLSDRFSAERPKGSFSTLEIQRTEQGDSAMYLCASSASGITEAFFGQGTRLTVV.

The chain uses TRBV7-2 and TRBJ2-2; 7 bases fit TRBD2. With V trimmed by 4 bases and J by 1 base, 9 bases remained unmatched. CDR1 and CDR2 (germline): SGHTA, FQGNSA. The CDR3 loop spans 17 amino acids. The CDR3 nucleotides read TGTGCCAGCAGCTCTCGGGGGGTAGCGGGGAACACCGGGGAGCTGTTTTTT. Its protein is CASSSRGVAGNTGELFF.

The chain recombines TRBV27 with TRBJ2-1, with 11 bases identical to TRBD2. Germline V lookup: CDR1 MNHEY, CDR2 SMNVEV (reference sequence). V shed 4 bases, J shed 8 bases, and the junction held 10 bases outside the gene matches. CDR3 size: 16 residues. This CDR3 is CASSYRRLAGTDEQFF. The CDR3 nucleotides are TGTGCCAGCAGTTACCGACGACTAGCGGGGACCGATGAGCAGTTCTTC.

V is TRBV30 and J is TRBJ1-1; D remains ambiguous. CDR1 and CDR2 from the germline V gene are GTSNPN and SVGIG (reference sequence). The CDR3 contains 11 residues. V lost 2 bases, J lost 9 bases, and 10 bases lay in between. The CDR3 DNA reads TGTGCCTGGAGTTGGCAGAAACAAGCTTTCTTT. Protein product: CAWSWQKQAFF.